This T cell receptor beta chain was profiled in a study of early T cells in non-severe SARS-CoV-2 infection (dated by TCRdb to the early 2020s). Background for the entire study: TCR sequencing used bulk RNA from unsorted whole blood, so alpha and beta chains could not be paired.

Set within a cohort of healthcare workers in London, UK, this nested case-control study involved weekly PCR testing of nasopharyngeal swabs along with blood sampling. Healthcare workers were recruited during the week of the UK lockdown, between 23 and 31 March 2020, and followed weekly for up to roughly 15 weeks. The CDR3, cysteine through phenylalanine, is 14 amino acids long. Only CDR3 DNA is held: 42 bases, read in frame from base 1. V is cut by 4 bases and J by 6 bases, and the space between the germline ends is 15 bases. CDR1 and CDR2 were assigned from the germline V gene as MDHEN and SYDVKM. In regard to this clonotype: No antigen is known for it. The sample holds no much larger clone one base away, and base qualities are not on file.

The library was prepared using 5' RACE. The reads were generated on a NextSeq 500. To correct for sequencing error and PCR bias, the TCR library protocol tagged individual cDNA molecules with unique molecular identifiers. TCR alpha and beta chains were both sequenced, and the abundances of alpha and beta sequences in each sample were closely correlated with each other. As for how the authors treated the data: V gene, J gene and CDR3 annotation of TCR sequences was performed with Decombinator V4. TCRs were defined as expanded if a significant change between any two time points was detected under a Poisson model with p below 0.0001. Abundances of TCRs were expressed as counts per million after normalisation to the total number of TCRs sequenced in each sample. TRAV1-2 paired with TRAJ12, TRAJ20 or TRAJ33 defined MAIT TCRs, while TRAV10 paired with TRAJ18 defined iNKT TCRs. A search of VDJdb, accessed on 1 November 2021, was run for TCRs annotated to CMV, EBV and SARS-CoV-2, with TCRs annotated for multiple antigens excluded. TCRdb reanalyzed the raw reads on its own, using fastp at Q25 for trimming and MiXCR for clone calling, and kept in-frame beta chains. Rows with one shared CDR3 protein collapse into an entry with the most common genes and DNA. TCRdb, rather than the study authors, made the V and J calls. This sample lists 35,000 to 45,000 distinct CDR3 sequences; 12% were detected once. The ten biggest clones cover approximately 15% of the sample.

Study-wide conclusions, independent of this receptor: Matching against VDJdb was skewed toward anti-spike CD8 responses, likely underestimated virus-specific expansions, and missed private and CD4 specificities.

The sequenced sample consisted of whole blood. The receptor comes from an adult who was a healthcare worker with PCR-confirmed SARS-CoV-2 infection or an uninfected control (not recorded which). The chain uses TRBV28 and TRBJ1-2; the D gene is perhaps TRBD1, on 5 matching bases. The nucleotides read TGTGCCAGCAGTTCCTTCGGGACGGGGAATGGCTACACCTTC. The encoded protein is CASSSFGTGNGYTF.